This TCR beta chain was identified during a study of T-cell reconstitution after alpha-beta-depleted transplantation in children. Preparation of the TCRbeta library was carried out with unique molecular identifiers. From the PCR reads, TCRdb called clonotypes with MiXCR, one entry per CDR3 protein. The sample records some 590,000 distinct CDR3 sequences, more than 9% being singletons. In this sample, this clonotype turned up many times. The source was PBMCs from the stem cell graft donor, collected from the stem cell graft. The receptor's source is a human donor who donated a stem cell graft to a child with acute myeloid leukemia.

In nucleotides, the CDR3 is TGTGCCAGCAGTCCCCGGAACAGGGGCAATGAGCAGTTCTTC. Protein: CASSPRNRGNEQFF. The V and J genes are TRBV6-5 and TRBJ2-1; 7 bases are a match to TRBD1. The ends lost 5 bases at V and 6 bases at J; junction bases unmatched: 7. Germline V CDR1 and CDR2: MNHEY, SVGAGI. The CDR3 spans 14 residues.